Sequencing of this TCR beta chain was carried out in a study of blood T cell repertoires in COVID-19 (dated by TCRdb to the early 2020s). Regarding the complete study: Samples covering the acute and convalescent phases of COVID-19 were provided by collaborators in the United States, Italy and Spain. The material from the prospective study consisted of cDNA or gDNA derived from T cells, B-cell-depleted T cells, or PBMCs. The dataset comprised deeply sampled blood TCRbeta repertoires from subjects exposed to, actively infected with, or recovered from COVID-19. The repertoires were made available in a free public database intended to serve as a resource for research on the immune response to SARS-CoV-2. Samples came from the ongoing ImmuneRACE study (first 160 participants) plus 1,254 subjects from 6 global collaborators. Sample metadata almost always included a de-identified subject ID, COVID-19 status, age in years and sex. HLA class I and class II types, where available, came from metadata supplied by the sample provider rather than from assay-based typing.

The immunoSEQ Assay, a bias-controlled multiplex PCR, was used to amplify TCRbeta CDR3 regions from genomic DNA. Processing in the source paper ran as follows. Nucleated cell counts per sample were estimated from amplification of reference gene primers within the assay. To quantify the absolute abundance of each unique TCRbeta CDR3 rearrangement, sequence reads were collapsed and filtered. For each sample, productive Simpson clonality was calculated as the square root of Simpson's diversity index over productive rearrangements. Not all clones reach the TCRdb copy of this immuneACCESS table, which keeps in-frame sequences only. Checked studies attribute under half of the gap to unresolved V genes and leave the rest unexplained. V, J and clone size are those of that table, while D and trimming were read from the DNA. For this sample there are more than 45,000 clones; more than 70% appear just once. The ten largest clones add up to 5.9% of the sample.

Note on this clone: This clone's antigen is unknown. One base away there is no much larger clone; base qualities are not given.

The trim is 2 bases for V and 2 bases for J, with a gap of 15 bases between the germline ends. The CDR3 measures 15 amino acids from cysteine to phenylalanine. The retained sequence is limited to the CDR3, 45 bases, with the frame set at the first base. CDR1 and CDR2, per the germline V gene (reference sequence), are GTSNPN and SVGIG. Collaborating institutions collected whole blood in K2EDTA tubes following their own protocols. For TCRbeta analysis, collaborators shipped samples as frozen whole blood, isolated PBMCs, or DNA extracted from either of those sample types. The study at large found these results: The quantity of clinical and demographic metadata differed by source and by participant and was supplied without curation.

Sequences were obtained from peripheral blood. The chain is made from TRBV30 and TRBJ2-5, with TRBD1 perhaps the D gene, on 5 matching bases. The clonotype comes from a woman aged 55-70 years with acute or convalescent COVID-19. The CDR3: CAWSRGSPGQETQYF. The DNA is as follows: TGTGCCTGGAGTCGAGGATCGCCAGGGCAAGAGACCCAGTACTTC.